What follows is one T cell receptor (beta chain) and its context. Germline V CDR1 and CDR2: SEHNR, FQNEAQ (reference sequence). Trimming pared 1 base from V and 4 bases from J, leaving 13 bases between. There are 15 residues in the CDR3. This sample was included in a study of control samples from healthy donors and cancer patients. The assay was immunoSEQ multiplex PCR, and TCRdb's table has in-frame clones only and misses some. The sample records 90,000 or so clones, roughly 86% being singletons. The sample consisted of blood. The rearrangement joins TRBV7-9 to TRBJ1-2; TRBD1 is a possible D gene (5 bases). The source of this sequence is a woman aged 45 to 65 in good health. CDR3 nucleotide sequence: TGTGCCAGCAGCTTAGGAGTCAGGGAGACCTATGGCTACACCTTC. The encoded protein is CASSLGVRETYGYTF.